This T cell receptor (beta chain) stems from a study of T-cell memory formation after mild COVID-19. Overall study context: Across donors, TCR clusters were largely donor specific.

This clonotype was observed a handful of times. Antigen specificity is unknown. 5'RACE primed at constant segments yielded TCR alpha and TCR beta cDNA libraries bearing sample barcodes and UMIs. TCRdb used MiXCR to reprocess the 5' RACE reads, holding one entry per CDR3 protein. Here the sample spans 150,000 or so distinct CDR3 sequences, 9.5% to 13% being singletons. The CDR3 contains 13 residues. Germline CDR1 is SGHTA and CDR2 is FQGNSA. The germline V and J ends were trimmed by 3 bases and 11 bases, with 14 bases remaining between them. Overall study findings and caveats: Clones that shrank (day 15 to 85) were balanced CD4/CD8, whereas later expanders leaned CD4+.

The sequenced material came from PBMCs or a T cell subset sorted from them (not recorded which). This receptor was obtained from a man aged 18-30 years who had mild COVID-19 (a few samples of this study predate the infection). Cell type and time point are not known. The V gene is TRBV7-2, the J gene TRBJ1-5; D perhaps matches TRBD1 (6 bases). The CDR3 DNA sequence: TGTGCCAGCAGCTTTTACCTGGACAGTTCCCAGCATTTT. It translates to CASSFYLDSSQHF.